The source of this T cell receptor (beta chain) is a study of blood T cells in healthy people across ages. In the case of this clonotype: Its specificity is not known.

Germline V gene data show CDR1 as MDHEN and CDR2 as SYDVKM. The CDR3 has 14 residues. V lost 5 bases to trimming and J lost 6 bases, with 17 bases between them. Using a J-beta primer mix together with a sample-barcoded 5' primer, a second PCR was run for roughly 7 to 12 cycles. TCRdb re-called the 5' RACE reads with MiXCR, one entry per CDR3 protein. The sample shows 700,000 to 850,000 distinct CDR3 sequences, 53% of them seen only once. Study outcomes and limitations: Unsorted PBMCs ruled out conclusive naive versus antigen-experienced comparison. Long-lived donors had more naive CD4+ cells and higher diversity than aged donors.

This sequence was found in a man at least 80 years old in good health. The chain combines TRBV28 with TRBJ2-7, with D hard to call. The sample comprised blood. The CDR3 nucleotides are TGTGCCAGCAGTCCCCCAGGCGGTTCGGGCGAGCAGTACTTC. Translating gives CASSPPGGSGEQYF. Supplemented by reference TRBV28 and TRBJ2-7, the full variable domain reads DVKVTQSSRYLVKRTGEKVFLECVQDMDHENMFWYRQDPGLGLRLIYFSYDVKMKEKGDIPEGYSVSREKKERFSLILESASTNQTSMYLCASSPPGGSGEQYFGPGTRLTVT.